Here is one T cell receptor (beta chain) with its context. These data are taken from a study of control samples from healthy donors and cancer patients. Germline-derived CDR1 and CDR2 are MNHNS and SASEGT. CDR3 length: 17 residues. V lost 1 base to trimming and J lost 2 bases; unmatched junction nucleotides: 5. TCRdb's copy holds only in-frame clones and misses some; the assay was immunoSEQ multiplex PCR. This table holds over 150,000 clones, about 93% found once. This sequence was found in a man younger than 30 in good health. This sequence joins TRBV6-1 and TRBJ2-2; 9 positions agree with TRBD2. The sequencing sample was made of blood. The CDR3, as DNA: TGTGCCAGCAGTGAAGGGAGCGGGGGGACCAACACCGGGGAGCTGTTTTTT. Translated, it gives CASSEGSGGTNTGELFF.